This T cell receptor (beta chain) comes out of a study of T cells in Graves' hyperthyroidism and ophthalmopathy. Uncontrolled infection, other autoimmune disease, pregnancy or lactation excluded patients. The study based diagnoses on clinical symptoms, serum thyroxine and TRAb, thyroid ultrasound and orbital computed tomography. This clonotype was seen at least ten times. Amplification of TCR beta CDR3 regions used RNA as the template. Initially, a first-round RT-PCR of the TCR CDR3 employed the HTBI primer set. TCRdb re-called the multiplex PCR reads through MiXCR, storing one row per CDR3 protein. The data contain some 270,000 distinct CDR3 sequences, approximately 25% of them singletons. J was trimmed by 1 base and V by 0 bases; bases with no gene match: 9. The CDR3 is made up of 18 amino acids. CDR1 KGHSH and CDR2 LQKENI come from the germline V gene.

The receptor was derived from a woman aged 40 to 49 with Graves' ophthalmopathy. The chain employs TRBV18 and TRBJ2-4, with 7 nucleotides matching TRBD2. Sequenced input: blood. CDR3 loop: CASSPPNQLTSAKNIQYF. The CDR3 DNA reads TGTGCCAGCTCACCACCTAACCAATTGACTAGCGCCAAAAACATTCAGTACTTC.